The 21 T cell receptor beta chains below all came from one sample that was sequenced in a study of response to subunit inactivated influenza vaccine. TCRdb ran MiXCR on the RT-PCR reads and lists one entry per CDR3 protein. The sample lists around 850,000 distinct CDR3 sequences; approximately 18% were seen once. The material was PBMCs from blood, obtained about 5 days after vaccination. The receptor set was obtained from a man aged 45 to 65 who received an inactivated influenza vaccine.

The chain recombines TRBV20-1 with TRBJ1-2; unclear D gene. V lost 6 bases to trimming and J lost 4 bases, with 27 bases between them. The CDR3 runs to 17 residues. Germline-derived CDR1 and CDR2 are DFQATT and SNEGSKA (reference sequence). The CDR3 is CSANRGRSYPKGYGYTF. As DNA, the CDR3 is TGCAGTGCAAATCGCGGCCGGTCCTATCCTAAGGGCTATGGCTACACCTTC.

This clonotype was seen a few times. The chain has TRBV7-2 and TRBJ1-2; tentative D call: TRBD1 (5 bases). Looked up from germline, CDR1 is SGHTA and CDR2 is FQGNSA. Trimming removed 4 bases at V and 4 bases at J, with 10 bases between. The CDR3 has 13 residues. The CDR3 loop is CASSSPGTYGYTF. CDR3 nucleotides: TGTGCCAGCAGCTCACCTGGGACCTATGGCTACACCTTC.

The chain carries TRBV27 and TRBJ2-2; either TRBD1 or TRBD2 may fit D (5 bases each). Trimming cost V 5 bases and J 7 bases, with 14 bases left between them. CDR3 length: 14 amino acids. Germline V CDR1 and CDR2: MNHEY, SMNVEV (reference sequence). The DNA for the CDR3 is TGTGCCAGCAGTCCGCCGGGGCGAAACGGGGAGCTGTTTTTT. Its translation: CASSPPGRNGELFF.

This sequence joins TRBV9 and TRBJ1-2; D is unclear. Germline V CDR1 and CDR2: SGDLS, YYNGEE. This CDR3 contains 14 residues. V lost 3 bases to trimming and J lost 2 bases, with 11 bases between them. The CDR3 here is CASSAESINYGYTF. For the CDR3, the DNA is TGTGCCAGCAGCGCCGAATCCATAAACTATGGCTACACCTTC. The whole variable domain, remainder taken from reference TRBV9 and TRBJ1-2, is DSGVTQTPKHLITATGQRVTLRCSPRSGDLSVYWYQQSLDQGLQFLIQYYNGEERAKGNILERFSAQQFPDLHSELNLSSLELGDSALYFCASSAESINYGYTFGSGTRLTVV.

This clonotype turned up a few times. The chain links TRBV27 to TRBJ1-1, with D uncertain. Germline-derived CDR1 and CDR2 are MNHEY and SMNVEV (reference sequence). The CDR3 has 14 amino acids. Trimming shortened V by 5 bases and J by 1 base, and 11 bases separated the two germline ends. CDR3 nucleotide sequence: TGTGCCAGCAGTGCGATCTGGGCGAACACTGAAGCTTTCTTT. Its protein product is CASSAIWANTEAFF.

This clonotype was found a few times. The chain combines TRBV7-9 with TRBJ2-7; 10 positions agree with TRBD1. CDR1 is SEHNR, CDR2 FQNEAQ, per germline (reference sequence). The J segment lost 2 bases and the V segment lost 4 bases, leaving 8 bases of the junction unmatched. CDR3 length equals 16 residues. This CDR3 is CASSSGGQGLAYEQYF. The CDR3 coding sequence is TGTGCCAGCAGCTCCGGGGGACAGGGGTTGGCCTACGAGCAGTACTTC.

J is TRBJ2-2 and V is TRBV7-3; TRBD2 matches at 14 bases. J lost 7 bases, V lost 6 bases, and 10 bases had no gene match. CDR3 length: 17 amino acids. Germline lookup yields CDR1 SGHTA and CDR2 FQGTGA. CDR3 protein: CASRPTGTSGSFGELFF. In DNA, the CDR3 is TGTGCCAGCAGACCTACCGGGACTAGCGGGAGCTTCGGGGAGCTGTTTTTT. Full variable domain (remainder filled in from reference TRBV7-3 and TRBJ2-2): GAGVSQTPSNKVTEKGKYVELRCDPISGHTALYWYRQSLGQGPEFLIYFQGTGAADDSGLPNDRFFAVRPEGSVSTLKIQRTERGDSAVYLCASRPTGTSGSFGELFFGEGSRLTVL.

This clonotype was recorded a few times. J is TRBJ2-2 and V is TRBV4-2, with 7 bases fitting TRBD1. V lost 0 bases to trimming and J lost 6 bases; unmatched junction nucleotides: 7. The CDR3 runs to 16 residues. Germline CDR1 and CDR2: LGHNA and YNFKEQ. The CDR3 sequence is CASSQDFTGVSGELFF. As DNA, the CDR3 is TGTGCCAGCAGCCAAGATTTCACAGGGGTTTCCGGGGAGCTGTTTTTT.

This clonotype was picked up a small number of times. This chain uses TRBV7-2 with TRBJ2-5; the D is unclear. In germline, CDR1 is SGHTA, CDR2 FQGNSA. This CDR3 comprises 14 residues. Trimming cost V 5 bases and J 5 bases, with 15 bases left between them. DNA for the CDR3: TGTGCCAGCAGCCCAAGTTTATTAGGGGAGACCCAGTACTTC. This codes for CASSPSLLGETQYF.

The CDR3 region is CASRPWRGNVYEQFF. In nucleotides, the CDR3 is TGTGCCAGCAGGCCTTGGCGGGGTAACGTTTATGAGCAGTTCTTC. The rearrangement uses TRBV11-2 and TRBJ2-1; TRBD2 is a possible D gene (6 bases). The ends were cut back, 6 bases at V and 8 bases at J, with 20 bases in the middle. The CDR3 has 15 residues. Per the germline V gene, CDR1 is SGHAT and CDR2 is FQNNGV.

This clonotype was counted ten times or more. The chain employs TRBV20-1 and TRBJ2-5; D not resolved. V lost 7 bases, J lost 4 bases, and 13 bases lay in between. From germline, CDR1 is DFQATT and CDR2 SNEGSKA (reference sequence). The CDR3 has 12 residues. CDR3 nucleotide sequence: TGCAGTGGGTTCGGAGATGGAGAGACCCAGTACTTC. The encoded protein is CSGFGDGETQYF.

The chain is built from TRBV20-1 and TRBJ2-7; D uncertain. Trimming cost V 3 bases and J 0 bases, with 6 bases left between them. This CDR3 comprises 12 residues. The germline CDR1 and CDR2 sequences are DFQATT and SNEGSKA (reference sequence). The CDR3 sequence is CSASWNSYEQYF. The CDR3 DNA reads as TGCAGTGCTAGTTGGAACTCCTACGAGCAGTACTTC.

Only a few counts were recorded for this clonotype. This chain links TRBV28 with TRBJ2-7; the D gene is possibly TRBD1 (5 bases). Trimming took off 1 base at V and 2 bases at J, with 12 bases between the two ends. The CDR3 is made up of 15 amino acids. Germline values: CDR1 MDHEN, CDR2 SYDVKM. The CDR3 region is CASSLYLQGPYEQYF. The CDR3 nucleotides are TGTGCCAGCAGTTTATATCTTCAGGGCCCCTACGAGCAGTACTTC.

The chain combines TRBV7-9 with TRBJ1-4; D is perhaps TRBD1 (6 bases). Germline assignment: CDR1 SEHNR and CDR2 FQNEAQ (reference sequence). V shed 3 bases and J shed 7 bases, with 9 bases lying between them. The CDR3 is made up of 13 amino acids. The CDR3 here is CASSLGGSEKLFF. For the CDR3, the DNA is TGTGCCAGCAGCTTGGGGGGCAGTGAAAAACTGTTTTTT.

This clonotype was seen a few times. The rearrangement links TRBV29-1 to TRBJ2-1, with D hard to call. The CDR3 runs 12 residues. Trimming took 4 bases from V and 2 from J, leaving 6 bases between them. Germline V gene data show CDR1 as SQVTM and CDR2 as ANQGSEA. CDR3 in amino acids: CSVGLAYNEQFF. The CDR3 nucleotides are TGCAGCGTTGGGCTAGCCTACAATGAGCAGTTCTTC.

Many counts were recorded for this clonotype. This chain joins TRBV7-2 and TRBJ2-1, with D unclear. The CDR3 loop spans 15 amino acids. CDR1 is SGHTA, CDR2 FQGNSA, per germline. V lost 4 bases and J lost 0, with 10 bases in between. This CDR3 is CASSSGPSSYNEQFF. In DNA, the CDR3 is TGTGCCAGCAGCTCAGGCCCGAGCTCCTACAATGAGCAGTTCTTC.

This clonotype has more than one count but fewer than ten. The chain combines TRBV6-1 with TRBJ2-1, with 10 positions matching TRBD1. Germline V gene lookup returns CDR1 MNHNS and CDR2 SASEGT. The CDR3 totals 13 residues. The V gene end was trimmed by 9 bases and the J gene end by 8 bases; junction bases not matched to a gene: 7. The CDR3 region has the DNA TGTGCCAGTGACAGGGGGCTAAGGGATGAGCAGTTCTTC. Encoded protein: CASDRGLRDEQFF.

This clonotype appeared a few times. The chain joins TRBV7-2 to TRBJ2-7; 8 bases align to TRBD2. CDR1 is SGHTA and CDR2 is FQGNSA in the germline V gene. The CDR3 sequence is 15 residues long. Trimming took 6 bases from V and 0 from J; bases not matched to a gene: 7. The CDR3 sequence is CASSYSGEGSYEQYF. The CDR3 region has the DNA TGTGCCAGCAGTTATAGCGGGGAAGGCTCCTACGAGCAGTACTTC.

This clonotype was detected only a few times. The chain has TRBV6-2 or TRBV6-3 and TRBJ2-1; 10 nucleotides align to TRBD2. The germline V gene has CDR1 MNHEY and CDR2 SVGEGT. The V segment lost 6 bases and the J segment 3 bases; nucleotides outside the gene matches: 5. CDR3 length: 15 amino acids. The CDR3 DNA reads as TGTGCCAGCAGCCCTAGCGGGAGACGCTACAATGAGCAGTTCTTC. It encodes CASSPSGRRYNEQFF.

The rearrangement links TRBV29-1 to TRBJ2-5; D is tentatively TRBD1 or TRBD2 (5 bases each). Germline lookup yields CDR1 SQVTM and CDR2 ANQGSEA. There are 14 residues in the CDR3. V lost 5 bases and J lost 2, with 15 bases in between. In nucleotides, the CDR3 is TGCAGCGTTTATGGGGGAGACCTACAAGAGACCCAGTACTTC. Residues: CSVYGGDLQETQYF.

The chain uses TRBV4-3 and TRBJ2-7; 7 nucleotides line up with TRBD2. J was trimmed by 3 bases and V by 0 bases; bases with no gene match: 2. CDR3 length: 14 amino acids. In germline, CDR1 is LGHNA, CDR2 YSLEER. The CDR3 spells CASSQEPSGYEQYF. The CDR3 region has the DNA TGCGCCAGCAGCCAAGAGCCTAGCGGCTACGAGCAGTACTTC.